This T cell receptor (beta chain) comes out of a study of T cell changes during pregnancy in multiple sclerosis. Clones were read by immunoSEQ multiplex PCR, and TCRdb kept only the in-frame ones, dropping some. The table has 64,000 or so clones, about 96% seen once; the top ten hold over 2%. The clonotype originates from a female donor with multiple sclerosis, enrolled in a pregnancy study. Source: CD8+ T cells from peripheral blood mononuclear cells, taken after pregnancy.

CDR3 nucleotides: TGCGCCAGCAGCCATACTTTGCAGGGGGCGGAAGGCTACACCTTC. It encodes CASSHTLQGAEGYTF. This chain links TRBV4-1 with TRBJ1-2; 8 nucleotides line up with TRBD1. Germline CDR1 and CDR2: MGHRA and YSYEKL. The ends lost 3 bases at V and 8 bases at J; junction bases unmatched: 11. The CDR3 totals 15 residues.